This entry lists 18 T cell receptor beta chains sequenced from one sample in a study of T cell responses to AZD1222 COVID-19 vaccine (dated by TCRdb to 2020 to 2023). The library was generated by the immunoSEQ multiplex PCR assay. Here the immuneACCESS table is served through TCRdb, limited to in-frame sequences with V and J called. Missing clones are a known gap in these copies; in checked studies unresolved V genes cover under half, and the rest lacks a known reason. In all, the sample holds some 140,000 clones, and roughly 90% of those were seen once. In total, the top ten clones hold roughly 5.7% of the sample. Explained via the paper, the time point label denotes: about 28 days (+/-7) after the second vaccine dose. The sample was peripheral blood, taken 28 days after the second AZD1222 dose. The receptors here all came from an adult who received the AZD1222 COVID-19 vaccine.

The CDR3 coding sequence is TGTGCCAGCATTCCGGGCGGGGCCTACGAGCAGTACTTC. Translated, it gives CASIPGGAYEQYF. The V call is TRBV28, the J call TRBJ2-7; the D gene is possibly TRBD2 (6 bases). V was pared by 7 bases and J by 2 bases, with 12 bases between. Germline V gene lookup returns CDR1 MDHEN and CDR2 SYDVKM. The CDR3 length is 13 residues.

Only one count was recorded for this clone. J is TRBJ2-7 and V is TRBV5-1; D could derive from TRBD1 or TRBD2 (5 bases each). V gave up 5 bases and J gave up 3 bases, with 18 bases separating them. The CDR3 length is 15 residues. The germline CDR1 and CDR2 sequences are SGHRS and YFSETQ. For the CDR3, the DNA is TGCGCCAGCAGATACGCCTCCGGGACCAACTACGAGCAGTACTTC. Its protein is CASRYASGTNYEQYF.

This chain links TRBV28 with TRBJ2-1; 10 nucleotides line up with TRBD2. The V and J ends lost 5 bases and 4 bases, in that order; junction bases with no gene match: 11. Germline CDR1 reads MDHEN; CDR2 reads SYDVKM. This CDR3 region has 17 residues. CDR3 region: CASSPSSSGRGYNEQFF. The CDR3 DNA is TGTGCCAGCAGTCCCTCTTCTAGCGGGAGAGGTTACAATGAGCAGTTCTTC.

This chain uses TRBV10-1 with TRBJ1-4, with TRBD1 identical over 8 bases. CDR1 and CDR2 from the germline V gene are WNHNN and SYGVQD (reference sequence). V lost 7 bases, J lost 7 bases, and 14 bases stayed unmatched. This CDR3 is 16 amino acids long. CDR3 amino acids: CASTSGQGAFSEKLFF. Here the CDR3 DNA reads TGCGCCAGCACCTCGGGGCAGGGGGCGTTCAGTGAAAAACTGTTTTTT.

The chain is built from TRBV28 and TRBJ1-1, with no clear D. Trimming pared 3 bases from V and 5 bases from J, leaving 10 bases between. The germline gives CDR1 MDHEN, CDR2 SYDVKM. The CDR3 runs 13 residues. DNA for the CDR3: TGTGCCAGCAGTTTCCCCACGGTTACTGAAGCTTTCTTT. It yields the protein CASSFPTVTEAFF.

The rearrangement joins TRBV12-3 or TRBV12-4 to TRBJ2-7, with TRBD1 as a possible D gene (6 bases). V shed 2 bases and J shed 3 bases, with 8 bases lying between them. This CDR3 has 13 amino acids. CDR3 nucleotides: TGTGCCAGCAGTTTAAACAGGGTCTACGAGCAGTACTTC. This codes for CASSLNRVYEQYF.

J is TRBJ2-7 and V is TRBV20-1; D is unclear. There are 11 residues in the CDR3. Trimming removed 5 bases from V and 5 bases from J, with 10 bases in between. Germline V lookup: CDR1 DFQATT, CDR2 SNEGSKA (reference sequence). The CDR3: CSARLPDEQYF. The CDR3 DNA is TGCAGTGCTCGACTTCCGGACGAGCAGTACTTC.

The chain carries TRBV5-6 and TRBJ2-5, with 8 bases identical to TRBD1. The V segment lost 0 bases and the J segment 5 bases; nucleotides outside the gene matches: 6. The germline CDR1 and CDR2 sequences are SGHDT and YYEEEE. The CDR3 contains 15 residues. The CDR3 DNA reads TGTGCCAGCAGCTTGGCGGACAGGGACAGGGAGACCCAGTACTTC. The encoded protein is CASSLADRDRETQYF. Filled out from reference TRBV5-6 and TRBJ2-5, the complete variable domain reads DAGVTQSPTHLIKTRGQQVTLRCSPKSGHDTVSWYQQALGQGPQFIFQYYEEEERQRGNFPDRFSGHQFPNYSSELNVNALLLGDSALYLCASSLADRDRETQYFGPGTRLLVL.

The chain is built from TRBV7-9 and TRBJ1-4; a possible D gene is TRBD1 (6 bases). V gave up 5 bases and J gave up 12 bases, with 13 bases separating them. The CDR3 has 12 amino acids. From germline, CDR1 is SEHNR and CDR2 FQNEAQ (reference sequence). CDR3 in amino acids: CASSKTGVELFF. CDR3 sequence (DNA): TGTGCCAGCAGCAAGACAGGCGTTGAACTGTTTTTT.

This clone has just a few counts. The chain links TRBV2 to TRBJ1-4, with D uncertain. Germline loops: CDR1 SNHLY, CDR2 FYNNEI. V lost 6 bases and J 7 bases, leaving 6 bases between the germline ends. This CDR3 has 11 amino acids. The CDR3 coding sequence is TGTGCCAGCAGCATGCTTGAAAAACTGTTTTTT. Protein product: CASSMLEKLFF.

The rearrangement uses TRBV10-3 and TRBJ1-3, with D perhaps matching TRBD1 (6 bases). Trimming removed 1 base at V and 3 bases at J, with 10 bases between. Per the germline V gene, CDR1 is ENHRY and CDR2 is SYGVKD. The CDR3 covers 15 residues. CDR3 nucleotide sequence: TGTGCCATCAGTGAGTTAACAGGGATTGGAAACACCATATATTTT. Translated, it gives CAISELTGIGNTIYF.

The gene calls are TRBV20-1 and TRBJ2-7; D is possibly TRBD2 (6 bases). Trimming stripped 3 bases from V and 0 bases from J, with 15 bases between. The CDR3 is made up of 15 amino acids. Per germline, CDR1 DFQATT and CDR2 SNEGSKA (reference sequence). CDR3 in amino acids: CSASLGAGSSYEQYF. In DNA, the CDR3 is TGCAGTGCTAGTCTCGGGGCGGGGAGCTCCTACGAGCAGTACTTC.

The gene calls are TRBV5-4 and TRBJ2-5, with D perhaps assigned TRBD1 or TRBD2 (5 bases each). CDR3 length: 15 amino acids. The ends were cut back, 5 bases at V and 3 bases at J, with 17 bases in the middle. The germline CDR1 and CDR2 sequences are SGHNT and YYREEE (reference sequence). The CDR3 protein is CASSLAGTQKETQYF. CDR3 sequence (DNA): TGTGCCAGCAGTTTAGCCGGGACCCAGAAAGAGACCCAGTACTTC.

The CDR3 DNA is TGTGCCAGCAGTTCGGACAGGGGGGTAGGTCTGTTTTTT. This sequence encodes CASSSDRGVGLFF. The chain couples TRBV6-5 to TRBJ1-4; 10 bases agree with TRBD1. The CDR3 length is 13 residues. The J segment lost 14 bases and the V segment lost 4 bases, leaving 7 bases of the junction unmatched. Per the germline V gene, CDR1 is MNHEY and CDR2 is SVGAGI.

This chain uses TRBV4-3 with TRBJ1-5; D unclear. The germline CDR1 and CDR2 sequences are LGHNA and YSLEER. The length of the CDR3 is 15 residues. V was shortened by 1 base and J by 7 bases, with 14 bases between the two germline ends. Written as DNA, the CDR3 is TGCGCCAGCAGCCAAGTGGAATCTGGGGTACAGCCCCAGCATTTT. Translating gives CASSQVESGVQPQHF.

The CDR3 loop reads CASSTYGTGLYNEQFF. The CDR3 DNA reads as TGCGCCAGCAGCACTTACGGGACAGGGCTTTACAATGAGCAGTTCTTC. The chain recombines TRBV5-1 with TRBJ2-1, with 9 bases matching TRBD1. This CDR3 spans 16 amino acids. Germline V gene sequence: CDR1 SGHRS, CDR2 YFSETQ. Germline trimming cut 4 bases from V and 4 bases from J; bases unmatched to any gene: 9.

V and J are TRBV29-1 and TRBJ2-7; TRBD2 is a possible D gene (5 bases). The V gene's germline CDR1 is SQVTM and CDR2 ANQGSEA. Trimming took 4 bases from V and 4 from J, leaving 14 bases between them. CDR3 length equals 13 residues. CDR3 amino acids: CSVGSSEDYEQYF. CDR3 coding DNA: TGCAGCGTTGGGAGTAGCGAGGATTACGAGCAGTACTTC.

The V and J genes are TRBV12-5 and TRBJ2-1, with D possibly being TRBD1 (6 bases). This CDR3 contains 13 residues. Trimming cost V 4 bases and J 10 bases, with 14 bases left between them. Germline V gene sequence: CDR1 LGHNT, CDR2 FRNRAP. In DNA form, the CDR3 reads TGTGCTAGTGGTTACAAACAGGGCGGGGAGCAGTTCTTC. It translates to CASGYKQGGEQFF. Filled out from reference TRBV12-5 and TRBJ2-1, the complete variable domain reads DARVTQTPRHKVTEMGQEVTMRCQPILGHNTVFWYRQTMMQGLELLAYFRNRAPLDDSGMPKDRFSAEMPDATLATLKIQPSEPRDSAVYFCASGYKQGGEQFFGPGTRLTVL.